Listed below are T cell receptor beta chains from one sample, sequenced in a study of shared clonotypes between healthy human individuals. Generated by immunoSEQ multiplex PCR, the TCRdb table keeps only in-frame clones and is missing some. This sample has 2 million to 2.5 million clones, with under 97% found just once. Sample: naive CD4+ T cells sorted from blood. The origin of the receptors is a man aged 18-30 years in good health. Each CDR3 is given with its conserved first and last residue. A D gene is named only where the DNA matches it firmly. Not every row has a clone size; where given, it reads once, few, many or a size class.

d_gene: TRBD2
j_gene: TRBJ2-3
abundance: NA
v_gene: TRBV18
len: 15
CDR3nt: TGTGCCAGCTCTAGCGGGGGCCTTAGCACAGATACGCAGTATTTT
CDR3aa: CASSSGGLSTDTQYF

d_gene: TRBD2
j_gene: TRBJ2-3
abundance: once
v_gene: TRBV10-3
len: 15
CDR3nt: TGTGCCATCAACCCTCGGAGCGGGGGAACAGATACGCAGTATTTT
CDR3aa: CAINPRSGGTDTQYF

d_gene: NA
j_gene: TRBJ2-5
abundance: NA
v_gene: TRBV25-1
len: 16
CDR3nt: TGTGCCAGCAGCCCCCTGGGACTGGGCCTTGGGGAGACCCAGTACTTC
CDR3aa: CASSPLGLGLGETQYF

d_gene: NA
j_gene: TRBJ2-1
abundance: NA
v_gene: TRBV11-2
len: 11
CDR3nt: TGTGCCAGCAGCAAGGGGTATGAGCAGTTCTTC
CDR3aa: CASSKGYEQFF

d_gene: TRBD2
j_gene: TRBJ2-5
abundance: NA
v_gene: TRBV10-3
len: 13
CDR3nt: TGTGCCATTGTGCCGGGACTACAAGAGACCCAGTACTTC
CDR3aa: CAIVPGLQETQYF

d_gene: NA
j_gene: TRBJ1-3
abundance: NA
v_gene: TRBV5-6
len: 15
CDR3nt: TGTGCCAGCAGCCCTCAGACACCATCTGGAAACACCATATATTTT
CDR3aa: CASSPQTPSGNTIYF

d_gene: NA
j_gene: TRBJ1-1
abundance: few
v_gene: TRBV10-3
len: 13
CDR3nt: TGTGCCATCACCCCTGACATGAACACTGAAGCTTTCTTT
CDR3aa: CAITPDMNTEAFF

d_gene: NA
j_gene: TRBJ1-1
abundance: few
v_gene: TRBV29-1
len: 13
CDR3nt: TGCAGCGCCGCAGGGTTGACGAACACTGAAGCTTTCTTT
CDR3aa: CSAAGLTNTEAFF

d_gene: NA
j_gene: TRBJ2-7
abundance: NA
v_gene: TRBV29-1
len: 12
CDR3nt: TGCAGCGTTGGTCCGGGGCGGGCCGAGCAGTACTTC
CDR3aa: CSVGPGRAEQYF

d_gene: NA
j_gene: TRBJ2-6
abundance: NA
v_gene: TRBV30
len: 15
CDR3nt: TGTGCCTGGAGGCTGGGCCTCTCTGGGGCCAACGTCCTGACTTTC
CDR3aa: CAWRLGLSGANVLTF

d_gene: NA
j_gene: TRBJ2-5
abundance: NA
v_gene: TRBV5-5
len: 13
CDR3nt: TGTGCCAGCGGATTACTTGGCCAAGAGACCCAGTACTTC
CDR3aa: CASGLLGQETQYF

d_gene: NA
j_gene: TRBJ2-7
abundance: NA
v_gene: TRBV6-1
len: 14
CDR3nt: TGTGCCAGCAGTGAACGGTCCAGGGGCGACGAGCAGTACTTC
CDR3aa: CASSERSRGDEQYF

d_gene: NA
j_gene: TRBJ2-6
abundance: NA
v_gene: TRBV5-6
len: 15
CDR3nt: TGTGCCAGCAGCAGAAGGGGTTCTGGGGCCAACGTCCTGACTTTC
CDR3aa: CASSRRGSGANVLTF

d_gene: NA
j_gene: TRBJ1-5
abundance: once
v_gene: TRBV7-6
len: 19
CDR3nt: TGTGCCAGCAGCTTAGAAGTGGGAACAGGGTCGGAACCTAATCAGCCCCAGCATTTT
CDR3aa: CASSLEVGTGSEPNQPQHF

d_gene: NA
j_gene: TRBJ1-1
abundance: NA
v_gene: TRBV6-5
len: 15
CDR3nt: TGTGCCAGCAGTTATTTCGTAGGTATGAACACTGAAGCTTTCTTT
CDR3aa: CASSYFVGMNTEAFF

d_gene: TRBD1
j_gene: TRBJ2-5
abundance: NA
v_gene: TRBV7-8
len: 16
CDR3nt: TGTGCCAGCAGCTTACTCCGGGACAGGTTACAAGAGACCCAGTACTTC
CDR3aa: CASSLLRDRLQETQYF

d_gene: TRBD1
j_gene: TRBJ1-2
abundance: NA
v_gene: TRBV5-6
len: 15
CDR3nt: TGTGCCAGCAGCAGAAGAGGGGGCGAGGGCAATGGCTACACCTTC
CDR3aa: CASSRRGGEGNGYTF

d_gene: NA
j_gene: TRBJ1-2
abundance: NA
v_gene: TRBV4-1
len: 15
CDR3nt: TGCGCCAGCAGCCCTACAGGGATAGCTAACTATGGCTACACCTTC
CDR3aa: CASSPTGIANYGYTF

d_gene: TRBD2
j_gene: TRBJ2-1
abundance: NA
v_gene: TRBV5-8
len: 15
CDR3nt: TGTGCCAGCAGCCGGGGACTAGCCTCCTACAATGAGCAGTTCTTC
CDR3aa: CASSRGLASYNEQFF

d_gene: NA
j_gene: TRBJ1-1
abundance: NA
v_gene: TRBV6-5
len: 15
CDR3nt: TGTGCCAGCAGTTACTCCCACAGGGAGAACACTGAAGCTTTCTTT
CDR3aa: CASSYSHRENTEAFF

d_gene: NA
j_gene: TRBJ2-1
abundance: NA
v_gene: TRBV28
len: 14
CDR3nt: TGTGCCAGCAGTTTAGGCTTATCCTACAATGAGCAGTTCTTC
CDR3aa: CASSLGLSYNEQFF